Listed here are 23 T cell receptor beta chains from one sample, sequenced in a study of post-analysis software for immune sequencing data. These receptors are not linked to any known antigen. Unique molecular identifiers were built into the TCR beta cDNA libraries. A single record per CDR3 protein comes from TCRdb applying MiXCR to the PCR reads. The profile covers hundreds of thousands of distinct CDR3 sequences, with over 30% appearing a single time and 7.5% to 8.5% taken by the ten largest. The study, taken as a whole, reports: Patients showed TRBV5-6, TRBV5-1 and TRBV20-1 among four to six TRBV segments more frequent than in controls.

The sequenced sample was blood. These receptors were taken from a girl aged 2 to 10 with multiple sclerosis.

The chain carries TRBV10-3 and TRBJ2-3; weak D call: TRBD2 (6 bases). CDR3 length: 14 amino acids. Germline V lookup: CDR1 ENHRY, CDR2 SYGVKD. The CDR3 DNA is TGTGCGGGAGGCGGAGCGGGCTTCACAGATACGCAGTATTTT. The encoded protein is CAGGGAGFTDTQYF.

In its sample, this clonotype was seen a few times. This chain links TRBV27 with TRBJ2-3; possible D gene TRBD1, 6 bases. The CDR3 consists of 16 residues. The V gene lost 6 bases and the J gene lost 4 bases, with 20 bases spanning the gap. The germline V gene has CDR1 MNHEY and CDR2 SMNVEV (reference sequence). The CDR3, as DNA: TGTGCCAGCAGACTACTACAGGGTGTGGATGCAGATACGCAGTATTTT. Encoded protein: CASRLLQGVDADTQYF.

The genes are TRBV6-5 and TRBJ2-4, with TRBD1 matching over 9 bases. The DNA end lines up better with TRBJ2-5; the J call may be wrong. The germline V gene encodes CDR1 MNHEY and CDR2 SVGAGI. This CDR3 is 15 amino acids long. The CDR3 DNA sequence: TGTGCCAGCAGTAAACAGGGGGCCCCCCAAGAGACCCAGTACTTC. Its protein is CASSKQGAPQETQYF.

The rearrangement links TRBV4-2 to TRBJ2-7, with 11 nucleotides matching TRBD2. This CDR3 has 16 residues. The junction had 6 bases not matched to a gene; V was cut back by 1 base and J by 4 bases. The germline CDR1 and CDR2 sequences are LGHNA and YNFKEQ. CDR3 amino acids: CASSQVWTSGFYEQYF. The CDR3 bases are TGTGCCAGCAGCCAAGTATGGACTAGCGGGTTTTACGAGCAGTACTTC.

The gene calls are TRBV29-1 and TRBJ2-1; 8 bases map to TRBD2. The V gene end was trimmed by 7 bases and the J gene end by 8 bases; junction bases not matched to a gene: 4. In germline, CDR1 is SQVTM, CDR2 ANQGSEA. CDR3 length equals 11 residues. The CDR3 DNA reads TGCAGCGCCGGACTAGCTTATGAGCAGTTCTTC. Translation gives CSAGLAYEQFF.

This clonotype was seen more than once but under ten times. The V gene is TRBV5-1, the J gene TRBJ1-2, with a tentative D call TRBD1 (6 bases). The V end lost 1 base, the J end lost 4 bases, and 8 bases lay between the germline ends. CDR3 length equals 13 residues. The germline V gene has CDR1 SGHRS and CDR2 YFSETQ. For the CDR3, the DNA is TGCGCCAGCAGCTTGTGGGGGGCCTATGGCTACACCTTC. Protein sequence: CASSLWGAYGYTF.

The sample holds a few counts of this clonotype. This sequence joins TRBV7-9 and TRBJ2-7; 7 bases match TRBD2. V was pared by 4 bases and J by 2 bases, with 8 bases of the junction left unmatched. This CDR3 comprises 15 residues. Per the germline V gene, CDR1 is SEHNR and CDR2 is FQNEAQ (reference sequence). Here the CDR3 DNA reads TGTGCCAGCAGCTCTCTAGCGGCGGGGGCCTACGAGCAGTACTTC. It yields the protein CASSSLAAGAYEQYF.

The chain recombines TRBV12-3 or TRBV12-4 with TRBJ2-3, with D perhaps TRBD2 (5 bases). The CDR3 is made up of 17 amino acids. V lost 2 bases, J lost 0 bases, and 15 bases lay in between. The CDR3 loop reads CASSLPSGRVSTDTQYF. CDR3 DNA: TGTGCCAGCAGTTTACCCAGTGGGAGAGTAAGCACAGATACGCAGTATTTT.

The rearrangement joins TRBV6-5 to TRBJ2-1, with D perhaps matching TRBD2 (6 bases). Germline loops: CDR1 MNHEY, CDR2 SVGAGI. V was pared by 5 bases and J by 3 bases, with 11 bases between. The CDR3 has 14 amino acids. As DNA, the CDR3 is TGTGCCAGCAGTAGCGGGCCCCTCTACAATGAGCAGTTCTTC. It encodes CASSSGPLYNEQFF.

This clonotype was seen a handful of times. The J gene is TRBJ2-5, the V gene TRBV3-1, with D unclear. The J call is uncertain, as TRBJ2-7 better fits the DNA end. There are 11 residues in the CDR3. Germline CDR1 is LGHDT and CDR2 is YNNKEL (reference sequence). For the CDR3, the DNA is TGTGCCAGCAGCAAGCGATACGAGCAGTACTTC. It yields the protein CASSKRYEQYF.

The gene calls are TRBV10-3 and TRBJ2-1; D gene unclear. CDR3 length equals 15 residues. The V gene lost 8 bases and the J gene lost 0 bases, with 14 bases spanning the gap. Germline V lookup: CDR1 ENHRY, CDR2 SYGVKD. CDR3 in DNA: TGTGCCATCGGACCTAGGCAAGGCTCCTACAATGAGCAGTTCTTC. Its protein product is CAIGPRQGSYNEQFF.

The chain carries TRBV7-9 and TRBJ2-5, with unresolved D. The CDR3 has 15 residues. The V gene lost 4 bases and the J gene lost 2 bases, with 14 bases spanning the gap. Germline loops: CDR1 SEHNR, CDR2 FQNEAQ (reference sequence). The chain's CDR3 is CASSSQIHKQETQYF. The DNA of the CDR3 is TGTGCCAGCAGCTCCCAGATACATAAACAAGAGACCCAGTACTTC. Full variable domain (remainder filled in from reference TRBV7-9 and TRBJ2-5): DTGVSQNPRHKITKRGQNVTFRCDPISEHNRLYWYRQTLGQGPEFLTYFQNEAQLEKSRLLSDRFSAERPKGSFSTLEIQRTEQGDSAMYLCASSSQIHKQETQYFGPGTRLLVL.

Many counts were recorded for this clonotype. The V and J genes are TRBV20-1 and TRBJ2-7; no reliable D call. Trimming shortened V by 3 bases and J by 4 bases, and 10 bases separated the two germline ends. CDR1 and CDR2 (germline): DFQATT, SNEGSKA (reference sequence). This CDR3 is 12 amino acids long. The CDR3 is CSARDGAYEQYF. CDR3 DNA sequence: TGCAGTGCTAGGGACGGCGCGTACGAGCAGTACTTC.

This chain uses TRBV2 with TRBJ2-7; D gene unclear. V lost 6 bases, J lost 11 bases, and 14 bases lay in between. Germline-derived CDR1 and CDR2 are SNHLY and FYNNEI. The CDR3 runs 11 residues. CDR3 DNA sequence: TGTGCCAGCAGCGCCATCGGATATAAGTACTTC. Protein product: CASSAIGYKYF. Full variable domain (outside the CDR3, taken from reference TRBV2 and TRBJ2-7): EPEVTQTPSHQVTQMGQEVILRCVPISNHLYFYWYRQILGQKVEFLVSFYNNEISEKSEIFDDQFSVERPDGSNFTLKIRSTKLEDSAMYFCASSAIGYKYFGPGTRLTVT.

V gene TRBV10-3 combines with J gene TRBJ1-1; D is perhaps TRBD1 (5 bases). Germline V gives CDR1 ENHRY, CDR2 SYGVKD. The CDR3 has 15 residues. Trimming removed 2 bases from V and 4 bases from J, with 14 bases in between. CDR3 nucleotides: TGTGCCATCAGTGAGGAGGGGATGGGGGGCACTGAAGCTTTCTTT. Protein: CAISEEGMGGTEAFF.

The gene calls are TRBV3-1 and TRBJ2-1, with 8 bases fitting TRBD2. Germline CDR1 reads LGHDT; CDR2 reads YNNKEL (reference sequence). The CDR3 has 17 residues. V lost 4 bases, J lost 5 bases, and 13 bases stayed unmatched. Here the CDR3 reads CASSPDSGLAGHNEQFF. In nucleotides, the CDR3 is TGTGCCAGCAGCCCAGATAGCGGACTAGCAGGTCACAATGAGCAGTTCTTC.

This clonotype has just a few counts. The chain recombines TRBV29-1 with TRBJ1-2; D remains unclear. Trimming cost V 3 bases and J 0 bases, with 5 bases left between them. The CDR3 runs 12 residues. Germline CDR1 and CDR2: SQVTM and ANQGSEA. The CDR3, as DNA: TGCAGCGTTGATGGGACTAACTATGGCTACACCTTC. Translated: CSVDGTNYGYTF.

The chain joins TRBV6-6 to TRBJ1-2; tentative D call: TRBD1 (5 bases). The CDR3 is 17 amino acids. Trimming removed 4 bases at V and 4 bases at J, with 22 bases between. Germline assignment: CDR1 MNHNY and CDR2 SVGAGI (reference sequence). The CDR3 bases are TGTGCCAGCAGTTTCGATTTGTGGGCAGGGACCGTCTATGGCTACACCTTC. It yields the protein CASSFDLWAGTVYGYTF.

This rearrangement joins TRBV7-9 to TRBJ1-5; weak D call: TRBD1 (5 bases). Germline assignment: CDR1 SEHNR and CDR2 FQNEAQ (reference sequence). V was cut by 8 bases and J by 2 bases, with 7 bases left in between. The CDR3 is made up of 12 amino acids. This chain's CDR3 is CASGRGNQPQHF. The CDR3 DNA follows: TGTGCCAGCGGCAGGGGCAATCAGCCCCAGCATTTT.

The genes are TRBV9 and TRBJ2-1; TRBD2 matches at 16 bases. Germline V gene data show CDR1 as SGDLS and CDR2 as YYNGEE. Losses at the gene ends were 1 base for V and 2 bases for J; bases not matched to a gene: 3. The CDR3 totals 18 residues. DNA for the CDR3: TGTGCCAGCAGCGTAAGCGGGACTAGCGGGAGGGCCTACAATGAGCAGTTCTTC. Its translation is CASSVSGTSGRAYNEQFF.

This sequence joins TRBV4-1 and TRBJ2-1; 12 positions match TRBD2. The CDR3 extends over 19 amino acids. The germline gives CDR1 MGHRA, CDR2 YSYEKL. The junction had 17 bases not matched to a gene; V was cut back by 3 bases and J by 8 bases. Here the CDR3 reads CASSQPPTPSGGAMDEQFF. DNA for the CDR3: TGCGCCAGCAGCCAGCCCCCTACTCCTAGCGGGGGGGCCATGGATGAGCAGTTCTTC.

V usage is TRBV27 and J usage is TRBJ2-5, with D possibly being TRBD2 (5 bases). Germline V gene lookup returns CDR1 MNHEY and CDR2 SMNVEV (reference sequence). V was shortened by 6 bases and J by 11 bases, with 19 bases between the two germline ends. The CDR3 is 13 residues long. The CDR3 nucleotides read TGTGCCAGCAGCGAACTAGGAGTTTGGGAGCAGTACTTC. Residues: CASSELGVWEQYF.

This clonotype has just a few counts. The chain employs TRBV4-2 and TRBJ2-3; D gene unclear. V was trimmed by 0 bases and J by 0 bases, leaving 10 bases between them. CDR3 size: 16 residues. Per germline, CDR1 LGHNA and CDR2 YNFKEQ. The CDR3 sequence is CASSQDSGFSTDTQYF. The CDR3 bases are TGTGCCAGCAGCCAAGATTCAGGTTTTAGCACAGATACGCAGTATTTT.